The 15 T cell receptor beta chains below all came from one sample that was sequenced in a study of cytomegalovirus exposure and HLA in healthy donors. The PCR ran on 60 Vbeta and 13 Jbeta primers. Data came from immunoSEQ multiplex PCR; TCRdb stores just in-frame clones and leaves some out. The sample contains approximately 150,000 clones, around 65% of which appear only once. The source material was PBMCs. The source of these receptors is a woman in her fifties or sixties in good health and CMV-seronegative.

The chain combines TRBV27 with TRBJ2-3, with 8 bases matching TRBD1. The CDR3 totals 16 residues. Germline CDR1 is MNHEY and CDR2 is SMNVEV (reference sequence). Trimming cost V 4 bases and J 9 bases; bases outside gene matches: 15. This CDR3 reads CASSSADRARSGTQYF. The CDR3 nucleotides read TGTGCCAGCAGTTCGGCGGACAGGGCCCGTTCGGGAACGCAGTATTTT.

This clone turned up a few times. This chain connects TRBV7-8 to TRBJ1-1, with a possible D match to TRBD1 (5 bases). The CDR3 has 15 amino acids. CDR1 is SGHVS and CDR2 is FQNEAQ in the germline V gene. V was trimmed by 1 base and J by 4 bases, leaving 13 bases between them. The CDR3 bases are TGTGCCAGCAGCTTAGTCCCGTCCCAGGGCACTGAAGCTTTCTTT. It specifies CASSLVPSQGTEAFF.

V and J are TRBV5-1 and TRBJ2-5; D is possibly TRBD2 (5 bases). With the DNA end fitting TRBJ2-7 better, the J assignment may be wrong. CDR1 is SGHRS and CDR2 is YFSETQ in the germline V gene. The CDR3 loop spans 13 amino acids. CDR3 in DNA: TGCGCCAGCAGCACGACTACCTCAAACGAGCAGTACTTC. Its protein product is CASSTTTSNEQYF.

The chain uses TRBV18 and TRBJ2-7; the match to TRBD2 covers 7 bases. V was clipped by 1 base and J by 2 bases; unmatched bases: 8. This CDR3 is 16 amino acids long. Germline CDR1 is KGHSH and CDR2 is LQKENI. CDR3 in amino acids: CASSPRKAGVTYEQYF. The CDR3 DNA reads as TGTGCCAGCTCACCACGTAAGGCGGGAGTAACCTACGAGCAGTACTTC.

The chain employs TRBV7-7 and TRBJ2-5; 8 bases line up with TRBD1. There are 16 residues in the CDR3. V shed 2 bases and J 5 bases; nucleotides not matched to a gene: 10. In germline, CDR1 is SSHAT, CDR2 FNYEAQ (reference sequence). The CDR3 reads CASSLTTGVGGETQYF. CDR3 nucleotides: TGTGCCAGCAGCTTAACGACAGGGGTTGGGGGGGAGACCCAGTACTTC.

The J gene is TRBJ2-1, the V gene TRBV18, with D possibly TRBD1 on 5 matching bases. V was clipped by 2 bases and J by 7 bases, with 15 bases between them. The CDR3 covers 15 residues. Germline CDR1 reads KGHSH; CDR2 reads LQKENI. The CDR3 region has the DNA TGTGCCAGCTCACCAACGGCAGGGCCCCCTAATGAGCAGTTCTTC. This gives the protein CASSPTAGPPNEQFF.

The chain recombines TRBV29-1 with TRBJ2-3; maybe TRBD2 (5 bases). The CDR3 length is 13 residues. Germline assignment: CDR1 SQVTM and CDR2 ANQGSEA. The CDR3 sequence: CSHVAGGTDTQYF. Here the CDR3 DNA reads TGCAGTCATGTCGCGGGTGGCACAGATACGCAGTATTTT.

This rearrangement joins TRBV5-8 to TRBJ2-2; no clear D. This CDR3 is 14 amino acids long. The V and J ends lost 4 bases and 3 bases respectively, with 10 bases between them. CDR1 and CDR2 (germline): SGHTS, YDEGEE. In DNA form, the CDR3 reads TGTGCCAGCAGCCTAGGAACCCACACCGGGGAGCTGTTTTTT. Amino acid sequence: CASSLGTHTGELFF.

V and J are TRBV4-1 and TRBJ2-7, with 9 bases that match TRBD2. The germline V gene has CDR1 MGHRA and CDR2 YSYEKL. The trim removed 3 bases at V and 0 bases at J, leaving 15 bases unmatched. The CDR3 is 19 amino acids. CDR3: CASSQMGTSGSGSSYEQYF. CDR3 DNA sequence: TGCGCCAGCAGCCAGATGGGGACCTCGGGTAGCGGGAGCTCCTACGAGCAGTACTTC.

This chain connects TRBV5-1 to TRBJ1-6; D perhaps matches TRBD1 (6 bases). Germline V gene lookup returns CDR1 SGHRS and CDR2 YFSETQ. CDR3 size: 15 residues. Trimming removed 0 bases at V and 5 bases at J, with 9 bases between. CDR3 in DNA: TGCGCCAGCAGCTTGGTTACAGGGAATAATTCACCCCTCCACTTT. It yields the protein CASSLVTGNNSPLHF. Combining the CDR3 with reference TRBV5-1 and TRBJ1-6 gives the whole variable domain KAGVTQTPRYLIKTRGQQVTLSCSPISGHRSVSWYQQTPGQGLQFLFEYFSETQRNKGNFPGRFSGRQFSNSRSEMNVSTLELGDSALYLCASSLVTGNNSPLHFGNGTRLTVT.

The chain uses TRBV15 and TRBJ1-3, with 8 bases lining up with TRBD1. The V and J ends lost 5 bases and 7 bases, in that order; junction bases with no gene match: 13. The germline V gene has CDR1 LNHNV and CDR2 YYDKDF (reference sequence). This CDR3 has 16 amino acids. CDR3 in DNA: TGTGCCACCAGCGCAGGGACAGGCCAAACCGGGAACACCATATATTTT. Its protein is CATSAGTGQTGNTIYF.

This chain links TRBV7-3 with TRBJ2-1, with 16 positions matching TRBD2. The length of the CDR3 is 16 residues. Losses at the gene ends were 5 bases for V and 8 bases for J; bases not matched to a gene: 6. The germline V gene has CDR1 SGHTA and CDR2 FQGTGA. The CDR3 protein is CASSIGTSGGAYEQFF. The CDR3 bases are TGTGCCAGCAGCATCGGGACTAGCGGGGGGGCCTATGAGCAGTTCTTC.

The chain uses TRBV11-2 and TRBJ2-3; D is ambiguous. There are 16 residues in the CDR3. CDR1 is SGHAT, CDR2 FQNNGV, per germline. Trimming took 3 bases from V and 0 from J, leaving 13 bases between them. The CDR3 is CASSLRLPSSTDTQYF. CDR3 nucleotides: TGTGCCAGCAGCTTGCGCCTTCCTTCTAGCACAGATACGCAGTATTTT.

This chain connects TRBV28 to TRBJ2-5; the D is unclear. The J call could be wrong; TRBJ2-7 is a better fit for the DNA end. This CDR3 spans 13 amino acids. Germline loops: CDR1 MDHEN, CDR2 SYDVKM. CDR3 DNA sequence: TGTGCCAGCAGTTTCACAAACTACTACGAGCAGTACTTC. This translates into CASSFTNYYEQYF.

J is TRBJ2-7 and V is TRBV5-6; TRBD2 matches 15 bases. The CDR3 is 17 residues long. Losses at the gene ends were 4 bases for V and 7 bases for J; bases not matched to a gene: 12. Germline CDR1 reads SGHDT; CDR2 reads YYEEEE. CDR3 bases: TGTGCCAGCAGCCACAGGGCCATGGGACTAGCGGGAGGTGAGCAGTACTTC. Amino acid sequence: CASSHRAMGLAGGEQYF.